The rows below give T cell receptor beta chains drawn from one sample of a study of siplizumab effects on memory and regulatory T cells. TCRdb's copy holds only in-frame clones and misses some; the assay was immunoSEQ multiplex PCR. This table holds more than 60,000 clones, 95% to 98% found once. The sample taken for sequencing was naive CD8+ T cells sorted from blood. These receptors were collected from a human donor in good health. Each CDR3 is given with its conserved first and last residue. D genes are given only for firm matches. Clone size is stated in some rows and not others, as once, few, many or a class when expanded.

v_gene	abundance	d_gene	j_gene	CDR3nt	CDR3aa
TRBV5-1	.	TRBD1	TRBJ2-3	TGCGCCAGCAGCCCAACAGGGGTTATAGATACGCAGTATTTT	CASSPTGVIDTQYF
TRBV19	.	.	TRBJ2-1	TGTGCCAGTAGTTGGGGGACTCTCAATGAGCAGTTCTTC	CASSWGTLNEQFF
TRBV30	.	.	TRBJ1-4	TGTGCCTGGACTTCACCTAATGAAAAACTGTTTTTT	CAWTSPNEKLFF
TRBV4-2	.	TRBD2	TRBJ2-7	TGTGCCAGCAGCCCTAGTCAGCGGGGCTCCTACGAGCAGTACTTC	CASSPSQRGSYEQYF
TRBV19	.	.	TRBJ2-1	TGTGCCAGTAGTGTCCGCGGGGAGGCCTACAATGAGCAGTTCTTC	CASSVRGEAYNEQFF
TRBV7-9	.	TRBD1	TRBJ2-7	TGTGCCAGCAGCTTAGGACAGGGGGGGACCTACGAGCAGTACTTC	CASSLGQGGTYEQYF
TRBV6-5	.	.	TRBJ1-5	TGTGCCAGCAGTTACGGGGGGGCGGATCAGCCCCAGCATTTT	CASSYGGADQPQHF
TRBV29-1	.	TRBD1	TRBJ2-7	TGCAGCGTTATCGGACAGGGGCGCTACGAGCAGTACTTC	CSVIGQGRYEQYF
TRBV5-4	.	TRBD2	TRBJ2-5	TGTGCCAGCAGGAACCCTAGCGGGGGAAAAAAAGAGACCCAGTACTTC	CASRNPSGGKKETQYF
TRBV7-9	.	.	TRBJ2-4	TGTGCCAGCAGCCGTCTTCAAATGGAGGGGGGGTACATTCAGTACTTC	CASSRLQMEGGYIQYF
TRBV28	.	TRBD2	TRBJ2-7	TGTGCCATCGAATCGGGGGGGACCCCCTACGAGCAGTACTTC	CAIESGGTPYEQYF
TRBV27	once	.	TRBJ2-1	TGTGCCAGCATCAAAGGGGGGGGACTACTCAATGAGCAGTTCTTC	CASIKGGGLLNEQFF
TRBV7-2	.	.	TRBJ1-1	TGTGCCAGCAGCCCCTTTGGGGGAGGTGAAGCTTTCTTT	CASSPFGGGEAFF
TRBV7-3	.	TRBD2	TRBJ2-3	TGTGCCAGCAGATTATACGGGGGGGGCACAGATACGCAGTATTTT	CASRLYGGGTDTQYF
TRBV29-1	.	.	TRBJ2-7	TGCAGCGTTGTAACGACCGGCGAGCAGTACTTC	CSVVTTGEQYF
TRBV1	.	.	TRBJ2-3	TGCACCAGCAGCCAAGAGGGTCTAGCGGGGGGGCAGGTCTTGACAGATACGCAGTATTTT	CTSSQEGLAGGQVLTDTQYF
TRBV6-5	.	.	TRBJ2-1	TGTGCCAGCAGTTACGGCGGGGGCCATGACAATGAGCAGTTCTTC	CASSYGGGHDNEQFF